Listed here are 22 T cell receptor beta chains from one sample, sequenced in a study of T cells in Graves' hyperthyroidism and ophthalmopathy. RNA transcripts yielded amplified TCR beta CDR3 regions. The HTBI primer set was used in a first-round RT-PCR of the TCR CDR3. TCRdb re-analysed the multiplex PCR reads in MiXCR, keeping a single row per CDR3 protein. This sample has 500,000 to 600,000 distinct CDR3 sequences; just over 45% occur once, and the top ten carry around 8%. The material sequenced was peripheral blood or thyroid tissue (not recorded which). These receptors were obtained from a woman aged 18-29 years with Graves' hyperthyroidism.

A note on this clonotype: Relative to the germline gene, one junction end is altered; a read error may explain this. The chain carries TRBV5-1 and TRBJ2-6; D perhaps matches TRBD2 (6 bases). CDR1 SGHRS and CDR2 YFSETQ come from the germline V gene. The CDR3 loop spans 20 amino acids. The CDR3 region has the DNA TGCGCCAGCAGCCGAGCCCTCAGGAGGGATTTAGGCTCTGGGACCAACGTCCTGACTTTC. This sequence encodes CASSRALRRDLGSGTNVLTF.

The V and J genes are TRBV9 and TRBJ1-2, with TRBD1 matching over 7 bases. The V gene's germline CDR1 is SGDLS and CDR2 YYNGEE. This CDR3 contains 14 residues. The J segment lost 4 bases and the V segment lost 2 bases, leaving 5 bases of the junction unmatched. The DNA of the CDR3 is TGTGCCAGCAGCGTTGGGACAGTGGGCTATGGCTACACCTTC. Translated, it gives CASSVGTVGYGYTF.

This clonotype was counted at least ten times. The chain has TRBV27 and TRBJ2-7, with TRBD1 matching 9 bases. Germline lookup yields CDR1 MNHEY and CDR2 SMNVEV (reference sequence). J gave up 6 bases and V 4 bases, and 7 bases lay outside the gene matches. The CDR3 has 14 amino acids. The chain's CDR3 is CASSSRDRVSEQYF. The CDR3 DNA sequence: TGTGCCAGCAGTTCTCGGGACAGGGTGAGCGAGCAGTACTTC.

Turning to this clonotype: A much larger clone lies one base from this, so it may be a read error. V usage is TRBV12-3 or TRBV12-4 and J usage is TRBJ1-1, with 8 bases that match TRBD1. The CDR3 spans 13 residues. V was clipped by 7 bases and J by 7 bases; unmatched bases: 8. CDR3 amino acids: CASNIGTGIEAFF. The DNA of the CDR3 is TGTGCCAGCAATATAGGGACAGGTATTGAAGCTTTCTTT.

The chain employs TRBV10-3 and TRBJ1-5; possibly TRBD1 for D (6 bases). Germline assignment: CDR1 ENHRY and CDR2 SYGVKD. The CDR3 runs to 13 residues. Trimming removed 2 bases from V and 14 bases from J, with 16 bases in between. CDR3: CAISETGATYEHF. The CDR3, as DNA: TGTGCCATCAGTGAGACGGGGGCCACCTACGAGCATTTT.

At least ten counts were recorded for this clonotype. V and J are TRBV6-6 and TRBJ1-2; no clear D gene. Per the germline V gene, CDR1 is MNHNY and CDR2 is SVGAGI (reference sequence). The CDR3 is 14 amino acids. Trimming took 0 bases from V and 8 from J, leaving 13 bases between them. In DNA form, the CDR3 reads TGTGCCAGCAGTTACTCGAACGAGTATGGCGGCTACACCTTC. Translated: CASSYSNEYGGYTF.

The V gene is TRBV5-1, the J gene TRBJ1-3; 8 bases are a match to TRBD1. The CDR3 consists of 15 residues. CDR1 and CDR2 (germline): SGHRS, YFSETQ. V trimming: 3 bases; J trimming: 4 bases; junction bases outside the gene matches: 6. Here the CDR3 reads CASSWTGLVGNTIYF. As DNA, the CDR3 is TGCGCCAGCAGCTGGACAGGGCTAGTGGGAAACACCATATATTTT.

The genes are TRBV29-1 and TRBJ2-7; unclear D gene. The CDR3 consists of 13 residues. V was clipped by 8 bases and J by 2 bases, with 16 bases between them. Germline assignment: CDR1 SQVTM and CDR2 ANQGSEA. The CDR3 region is CSSFVARAYEQYF. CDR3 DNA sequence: TGCAGCAGTTTCGTCGCTCGGGCCTACGAGCAGTACTTC.

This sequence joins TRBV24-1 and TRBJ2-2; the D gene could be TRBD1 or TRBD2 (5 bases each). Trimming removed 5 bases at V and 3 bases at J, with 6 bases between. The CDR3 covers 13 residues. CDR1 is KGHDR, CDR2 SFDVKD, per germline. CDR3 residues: CATSGGYTGELFF. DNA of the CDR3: TGTGCCACCAGTGGGGGGTACACCGGGGAGCTGTTTTTT.

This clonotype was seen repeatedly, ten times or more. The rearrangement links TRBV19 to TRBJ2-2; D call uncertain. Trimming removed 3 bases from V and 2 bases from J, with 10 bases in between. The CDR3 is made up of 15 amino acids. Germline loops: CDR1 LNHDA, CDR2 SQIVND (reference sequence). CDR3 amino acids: CASSIWVSNTGELFF. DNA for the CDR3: TGTGCCAGTAGTATCTGGGTCAGCAACACCGGGGAGCTGTTTTTT.

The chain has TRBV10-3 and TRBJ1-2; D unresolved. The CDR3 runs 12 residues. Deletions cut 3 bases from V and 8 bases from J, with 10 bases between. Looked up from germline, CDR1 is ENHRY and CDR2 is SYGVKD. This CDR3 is CAISEGNGGYTF. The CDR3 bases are TGTGCCATCAGTGAAGGGAATGGAGGCTACACCTTC.

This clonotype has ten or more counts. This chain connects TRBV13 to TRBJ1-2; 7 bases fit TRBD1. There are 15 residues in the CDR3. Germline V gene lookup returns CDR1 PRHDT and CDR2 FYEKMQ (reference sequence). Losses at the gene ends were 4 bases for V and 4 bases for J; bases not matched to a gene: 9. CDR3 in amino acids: CASSSREQGTYGYTF. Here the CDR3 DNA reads TGTGCCAGCAGCTCAAGAGAACAGGGGACCTATGGCTACACCTTC.

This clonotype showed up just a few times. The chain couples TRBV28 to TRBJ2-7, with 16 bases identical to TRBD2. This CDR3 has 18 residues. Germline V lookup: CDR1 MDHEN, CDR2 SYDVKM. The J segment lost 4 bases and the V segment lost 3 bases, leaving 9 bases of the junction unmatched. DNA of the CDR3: TGTGCCAGCAGTTTCGTCCCGGGACTAGCGGGGGGGTCTTACGAGCAGTACTTC. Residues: CASSFVPGLAGGSYEQYF.

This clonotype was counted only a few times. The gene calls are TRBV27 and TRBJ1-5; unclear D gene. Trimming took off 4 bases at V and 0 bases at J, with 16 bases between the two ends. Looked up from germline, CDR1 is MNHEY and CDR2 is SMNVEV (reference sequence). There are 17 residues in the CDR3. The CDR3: CASSSALWTDSNQPQHF. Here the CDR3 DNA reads TGTGCCAGCAGTTCTGCTTTGTGGACGGATAGCAATCAGCCCCAGCATTTT.

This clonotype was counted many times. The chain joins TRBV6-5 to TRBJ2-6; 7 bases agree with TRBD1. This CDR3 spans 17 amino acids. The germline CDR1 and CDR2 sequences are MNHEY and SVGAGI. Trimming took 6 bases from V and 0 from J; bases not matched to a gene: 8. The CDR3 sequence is CASRKRDSFSGANVLTF. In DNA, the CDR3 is TGTGCCAGCAGAAAACGGGACAGTTTCTCTGGGGCCAACGTCCTGACTTTC.

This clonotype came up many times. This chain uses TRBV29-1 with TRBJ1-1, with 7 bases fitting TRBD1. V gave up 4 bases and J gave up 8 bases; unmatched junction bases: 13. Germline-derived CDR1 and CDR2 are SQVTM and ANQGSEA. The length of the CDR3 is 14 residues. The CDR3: CSVGKPGGRVEAFF. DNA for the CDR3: TGCAGCGTTGGAAAACCAGGGGGACGGGTAGAAGCTTTCTTT. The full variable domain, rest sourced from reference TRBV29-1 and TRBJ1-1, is SAVISQKPSRDICQRGTSLTIQCQVDSQVTMMFWYRQQPGQSLTLIATANQGSEATYESGFVIDKFPISRPNLTFSTLTVSNMSPEDSSIYLCSVGKPGGRVEAFFGQGTRLTVV.

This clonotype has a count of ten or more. The CDR3 sequence: CASSDYRENEQFF. DNA of the CDR3: TGTGCCAGCAGTGATTACCGGGAGAATGAGCAGTTCTTC. V and J are TRBV25-1 and TRBJ2-1; possibly TRBD2 for D (6 bases). V gave up 3 bases and J gave up 7 bases, with 10 bases separating them. Germline CDR1 and CDR2: MGHDK and SYGVNS. The CDR3 covers 13 residues.

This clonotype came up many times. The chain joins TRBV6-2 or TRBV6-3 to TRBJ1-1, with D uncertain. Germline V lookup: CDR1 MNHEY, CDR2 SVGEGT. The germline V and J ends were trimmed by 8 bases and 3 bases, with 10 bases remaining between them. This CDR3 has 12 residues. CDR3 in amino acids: CASWAYDTEAFF. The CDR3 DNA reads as TGTGCCAGCTGGGCTTACGACACTGAAGCTTTCTTT.

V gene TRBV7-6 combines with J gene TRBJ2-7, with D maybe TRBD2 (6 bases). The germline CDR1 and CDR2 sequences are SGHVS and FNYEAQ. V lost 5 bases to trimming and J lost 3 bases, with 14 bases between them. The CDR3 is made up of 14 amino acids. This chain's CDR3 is CASSQRGGIYEQYF. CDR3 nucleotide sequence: TGTGCCAGCAGCCAAAGGGGCGGGATCTACGAGCAGTACTTC.

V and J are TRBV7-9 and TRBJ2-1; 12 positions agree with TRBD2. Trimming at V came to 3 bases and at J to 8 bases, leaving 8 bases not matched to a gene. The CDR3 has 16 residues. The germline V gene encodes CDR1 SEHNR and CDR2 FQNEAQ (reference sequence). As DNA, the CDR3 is TGTGCCAGCAGCTTCCGGCTAGCGGGAGGGCCATATGAGCAGTTCTTC. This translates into CASSFRLAGGPYEQFF.

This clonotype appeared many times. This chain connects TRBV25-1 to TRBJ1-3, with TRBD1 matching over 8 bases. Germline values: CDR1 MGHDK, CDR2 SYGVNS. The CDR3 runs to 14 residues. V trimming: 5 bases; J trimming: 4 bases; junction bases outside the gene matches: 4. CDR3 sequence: CASSPGGAGNTIYF. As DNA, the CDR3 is TGTGCCAGCAGTCCAGGGGGCGCGGGAAACACCATATATTTT.

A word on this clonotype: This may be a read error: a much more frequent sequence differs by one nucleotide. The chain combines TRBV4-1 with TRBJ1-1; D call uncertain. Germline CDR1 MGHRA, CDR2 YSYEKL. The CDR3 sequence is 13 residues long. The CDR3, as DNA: TGCACCAGCAGCCAAGTCTCGGGCACTGAAGCTTTCTTT. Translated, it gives CTSSQVSGTEAFF.